The sequence of this T cell receptor beta chain was determined in a study of blood T cells in healthy people across ages. General study results and limits: Those diversity estimates obtained from one million T cells were thought to be underestimates. Age advanced and TCR beta diversity per million T cells fell, roughly linearly.

With respect to this clonotype: No antigen is known for it.

Sample-barcoded 5' priming and a J-beta primer mix drove a second PCR of roughly 7 to 11 cycles. From the 5' RACE reads, TCRdb called clonotypes with MiXCR, one entry per CDR3 protein. Here the sample spans around 1,100,000 distinct CDR3 sequences, around two fifths being singletons. Source material: blood. The receptor was derived from a man between 18 and 29 years old in good health.

The CDR3 DNA follows: TGCGCCAGCAGCCTCTCCGTGGCGGCCGCAACTAATGAAAAACTGTTTTTT. Amino acid sequence: CASSLSVAAATNEKLFF. The rearrangement joins TRBV5-1 to TRBJ1-4, with D unresolved. V lost 4 bases to trimming and J lost 0 bases, with 16 bases between them. The CDR3 consists of 17 residues. Germline V CDR1 and CDR2: SGHRS, YFSETQ.